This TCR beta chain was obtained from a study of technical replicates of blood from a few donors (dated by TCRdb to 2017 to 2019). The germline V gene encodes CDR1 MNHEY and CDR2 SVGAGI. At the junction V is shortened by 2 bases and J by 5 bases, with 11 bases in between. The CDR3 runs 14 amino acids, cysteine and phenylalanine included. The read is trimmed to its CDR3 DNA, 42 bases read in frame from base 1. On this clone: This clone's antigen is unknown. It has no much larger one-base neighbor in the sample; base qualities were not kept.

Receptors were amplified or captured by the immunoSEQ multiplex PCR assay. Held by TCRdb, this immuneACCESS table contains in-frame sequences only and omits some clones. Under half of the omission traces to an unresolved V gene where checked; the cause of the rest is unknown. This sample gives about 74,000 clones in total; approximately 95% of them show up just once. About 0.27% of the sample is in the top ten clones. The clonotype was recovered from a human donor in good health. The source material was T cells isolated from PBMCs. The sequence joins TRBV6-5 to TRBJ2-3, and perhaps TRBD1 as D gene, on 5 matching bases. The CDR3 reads CASSYQGMGDTQYF. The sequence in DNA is TGTGCCAGCAGTTACCAGGGAATGGGAGATACGCAGTATTTT.